The following is a T cell receptor beta chain sequence with its context. This record belongs to a study of T cells after posttransplantation cyclophosphamide. The naive gate required viable CD3+CD4+ or CD3+CD8+ cells with CCR7+CD45RA+CD45RO-CD95-CD27+CD28+ phenotype. Peripheral blood was collected from the related graft donor on the marrow donation day. Method: immunoSEQ multiplex PCR; TCRdb's copy keeps in-frame clones and lacks some. The data show fewer than 25,000 clones, around 97% seen once. This CDR3 has 14 residues. Per the germline V gene, CDR1 is SGDLS and CDR2 is YYNGEE. The trim removed 4 bases at V and 4 bases at J, leaving 3 bases unmatched.

What was sequenced was naive CD4+ T cells sorted from PBMCs. V is TRBV9 and J is TRBJ2-3, with 10 bases lining up with TRBD1. This receptor was identified in a man aged 45-65 years in good health, CMV-negative, and a related stem cell transplant donor. The DNA for the CDR3 is TGTGCCAGCAGCCTGACAGGGGGCGCAGATACGCAGTATTTT. Translated: CASSLTGGADTQYF.